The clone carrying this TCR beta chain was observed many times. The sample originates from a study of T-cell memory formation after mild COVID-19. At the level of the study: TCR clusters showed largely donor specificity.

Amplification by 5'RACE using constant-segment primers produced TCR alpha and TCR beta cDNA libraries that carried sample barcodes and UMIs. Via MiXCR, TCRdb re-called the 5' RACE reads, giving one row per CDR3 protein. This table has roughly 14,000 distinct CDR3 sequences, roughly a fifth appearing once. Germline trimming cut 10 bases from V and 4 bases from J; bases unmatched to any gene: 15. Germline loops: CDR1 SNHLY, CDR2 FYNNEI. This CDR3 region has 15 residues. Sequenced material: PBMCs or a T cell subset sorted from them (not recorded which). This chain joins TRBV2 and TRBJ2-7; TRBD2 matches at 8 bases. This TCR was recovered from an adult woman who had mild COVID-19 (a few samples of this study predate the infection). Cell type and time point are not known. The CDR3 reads CANQPGRGATYEQYF. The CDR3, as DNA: TGTGCCAACCAACCGGGGCGGGGGGCGACATACGAGCAGTACTTC.